This entry lists 15 T cell receptor beta chains sequenced from one sample in a study of blood T cell repertoires in COVID-19. The protocol was immunoSEQ multiplex PCR, while the TCRdb copy is restricted to in-frame clones and leaves out a portion. The sample records roughly 58,000 clones, 70% to 90% being singletons. What was sequenced was peripheral blood. The receptor source for this set is a man between 60 and 75 years old with COVID-19, enrolled during active disease.

The chain joins TRBV5-1 to TRBJ1-4; 8 nucleotides agree with TRBD1. The V gene end was trimmed by 4 bases and the J gene end by 8 bases; junction bases not matched to a gene: 10. The CDR3 loop spans 15 amino acids. Germline CDR1 SGHRS, CDR2 YFSETQ. CDR3 DNA sequence: TGCGCCAGCAGCCGAAACAGGGGGAGGGGAGAAAAACTGTTTTTT. Translation gives CASSRNRGRGEKLFF.

This chain uses TRBV5-6 with TRBJ2-4, with TRBD1 matching over 9 bases. Germline V gene data show CDR1 as SGHDT and CDR2 as YYEEEE. This CDR3 contains 15 residues. V lost 4 bases, J lost 6 bases, and 8 bases stayed unmatched. In nucleotides, the CDR3 is TGTGCCAGCAGCCTTCCGGGACAGGGTCCAAACATTCAGTACTTC. It yields the protein CASSLPGQGPNIQYF.

The chain uses TRBV6-5 and TRBJ2-7; TRBD1 aligns across 9 bases. With V trimmed by 8 bases and J by 1 base, 9 bases remained unmatched. The CDR3 is made up of 15 amino acids. Germline loops: CDR1 MNHEY, CDR2 SVGAGI. The CDR3 protein is CASSQGQGRSYEQYF. CDR3 sequence (DNA): TGTGCCAGCTCTCAAGGACAGGGGCGTTCCTACGAGCAGTACTTC.

This chain connects TRBV7-3 to TRBJ2-1, with TRBD1 matching 11 bases. V shed 5 bases, J shed 0 bases, and the junction held 18 bases outside the gene matches. The CDR3 runs 21 residues. CDR1 and CDR2 (germline): SGHTA, FQGTGA. The CDR3 sequence: CASSHSWVEGTGGASYNEQFF. DNA for the CDR3: TGTGCCAGCAGCCACTCATGGGTAGAAGGGACAGGGGGGGCCTCCTACAATGAGCAGTTCTTC.

The chain is built from TRBV5-1 and TRBJ1-4; 7 bases fit TRBD1. The germline V gene has CDR1 SGHRS and CDR2 YFSETQ. After removal of 4 bases from V and 0 bases from J, the junction contained 18 bases not matched to a gene. CDR3 size: 20 residues. The CDR3 loop reads CASSPTTGFRAGTTNEKLFF. The DNA of the CDR3 is TGCGCCAGCAGCCCAACGACAGGGTTCAGAGCAGGGACAACTAATGAAAAACTGTTTTTT.

V and J are TRBV5-5 and TRBJ2-3; 8 nucleotides line up with TRBD1. V lost 0 bases to trimming and J lost 0 bases; unmatched junction nucleotides: 9. Germline V gives CDR1 SGHKS, CDR2 YYEKEE (reference sequence). There are 18 residues in the CDR3. CDR3 loop: CASSLAQGDRKSTDTQYF. CDR3 in DNA: TGTGCCAGCAGCTTGGCCCAGGGGGACAGGAAAAGCACAGATACGCAGTATTTT. Together with reference TRBV5-5 and TRBJ2-3, the CDR3 gives the full variable domain: DAGVTQSPTHLIKTRGQQVTLRCSPISGHKSVSWYQQVLGQGPQFIFQYYEKEERGRGNFPDRFSARQFPNYSSELNVNALLLGDSALYLCASSLAQGDRKSTDTQYFGPGTRLTVL.

The V call is TRBV18, the J call TRBJ1-5, with a weak D call TRBD1 (5 bases). Trimming cost V 5 bases and J 4 bases, with 9 bases left between them. Germline values: CDR1 KGHSH, CDR2 LQKENI. The CDR3 is 13 residues long. The CDR3 loop reads CASSGGGNQPQHF. The CDR3 DNA follows: TGTGCCAGCTCAGGGGGGGGAAATCAGCCCCAGCATTTT.

A single count supports this clone. The chain carries TRBV7-2 and TRBJ2-1, with D possibly matching TRBD2 (6 bases). Germline loops: CDR1 SGHTA, CDR2 FQGNSA. Trimming took 2 bases from V and 4 from J, leaving 12 bases between them. CDR3 size: 15 residues. For the CDR3, the DNA is TGTGCCAGCAGCTTACGGCGCGGGACTTACAATGAGCAGTTCTTC. This sequence encodes CASSLRRGTYNEQFF.

The chain joins TRBV29-1 to TRBJ1-5, with D tentatively TRBD1 (5 bases). The CDR3 loop spans 13 amino acids. Trimming stripped 4 bases from V and 7 bases from J, with 14 bases between. The V gene's germline CDR1 is SQVTM and CDR2 ANQGSEA. The CDR3 here is CSVGGSGGQPQHF. The CDR3 region has the DNA TGCAGCGTTGGGGGGTCCGGGGGGCAGCCCCAGCATTTT.

The CDR3 nucleotides are TGTGCCAGCAGCCTCACAGGGGGTTTGTCTAGGAGTGAGCAGTTCTTC. Protein sequence: CASSLTGGLSRSEQFF. The rearrangement links TRBV3-1 (or the pseudogene TRBV3-2) to TRBJ2-1; 8 bases align to TRBD1. The germline V gene encodes CDR1 LGHDT and CDR2 YNNKEL (reference sequence). The V gene end was trimmed by 4 bases and the J gene end by 9 bases; junction bases not matched to a gene: 14. CDR3 size: 16 residues.

This chain uses TRBV12-3 or TRBV12-4 with TRBJ2-5, with D possibly matching TRBD1 (6 bases). This CDR3 region has 13 residues. V gave up 1 base and J gave up 5 bases, with 8 bases separating them. As DNA, the CDR3 is TGTGCCAGCAGTTTAGACAGGGTGGAGACCCAGTACTTC. This encodes CASSLDRVETQYF.

This chain joins TRBV7-9 and TRBJ2-7; D ambiguous. The V end lost 6 bases, the J end lost 2 bases, and 23 bases lay between the germline ends. The CDR3 covers 17 residues. CDR1 and CDR2 from the germline V gene are SEHNR and FQNEAQ (reference sequence). CDR3 region: CASRKKLRLEDTYEQYF. CDR3 DNA: TGTGCCAGCAGAAAAAAACTCAGACTCGAAGATACCTACGAGCAGTACTTC. Based on the CDR3 plus reference TRBV7-9 and TRBJ2-7, the full variable domain is DTGVSQNPRHKITKRGQNVTFRCDPISEHNRLYWYRQTLGQGPEFLTYFQNEAQLEKSRLLSDRFSAERPKGSFSTLEIQRTEQGDSAMYLCASRKKLRLEDTYEQYFGPGTRLTVT.

The sample holds a few counts of this clone. CDR3 loop: CAISEWTGGNGYTF. The CDR3 bases are TGTGCCATCAGTGAGTGGACAGGGGGAAATGGCTACACCTTC. V and J are TRBV10-3 and TRBJ1-2, with 10 bases identical to TRBD1. Germline assignment: CDR1 ENHRY and CDR2 SYGVKD. J gave up 6 bases and V 1 base, and 2 bases lay outside the gene matches. The CDR3 is 14 amino acids.

This sequence joins TRBV3-1 (or the pseudogene TRBV3-2) and TRBJ1-3, with D hard to call. V dropped 0 bases and J dropped 0 bases, with 9 bases sitting between them. This CDR3 comprises 16 residues. Per germline, CDR1 LGHDT and CDR2 YNNKEL (reference sequence). The CDR3 region is CASSQERSSSGNTIYF. DNA of the CDR3: TGTGCCAGCAGCCAAGAGAGGTCAAGCTCTGGAAACACCATATATTTT.

V usage is TRBV2 and J usage is TRBJ1-4; TRBD1 is a possible D gene (5 bases). CDR3 length: 13 amino acids. Germline V gene data show CDR1 as SNHLY and CDR2 as FYNNEI. V lost 7 bases and J lost 8, with 14 bases in between. CDR3 nucleotides: TGTGCCAGCATTCGGGGGGAGCGGGAAAAACTGTTTTTT. This gives the protein CASIRGEREKLFF.